The rows below give T cell receptor beta chains drawn from one sample of a study of blood T cells in healthy people across ages. In TCRdb, the 5' RACE reads were re-called with MiXCR into one record per CDR3 protein. The data contain about 1,500,000 distinct CDR3 sequences, roughly 30% of them seen just once; the ten biggest clones take up roughly 8%. Material: blood. Receptor source: a young woman in good health. CDR3s include the opening cysteine and the closing phenylalanine or tryptophan. Each record gives: D gene, clone size, J gene, V gene, CDR3 protein, CDR3 DNA. A D gene is named only where the DNA matches it firmly. Clone size is given for some rows only: seen once, a few or many times, or a class if the clone is expanded.

TRBD1 once TRBJ1-6 TRBV3-1 CASSQGHRGSLLHF TGTGCCAGCAGCCAAGGACACAGGGGTTCACTCCTCCACTTT
TRBD1 NA TRBJ2-5 TRBV25-1 CASSGRTGRVWETQYF TGTGCCAGCAGTGGCCGGACAGGAAGGGTGTGGGAGACCCAGTACTTC
TRBD2 NA TRBJ2-1 TRBV6-1 CASRAKATSGSSYEQFF TGTGCCAGCAGGGCAAAAGCAACTAGCGGGAGCTCCTACGAGCAGTTCTTC
TRBD1 many TRBJ2-7 TRBV5-5 CASSMDRGASYEQYF TGTGCCAGCAGCATGGACAGGGGGGCATCCTACGAGCAGTACTTC
NA few TRBJ2-5 TRBV3-1 CASSRENSQETQYF TGTGCCAGCAGCCGAGAAAACAGCCAAGAGACCCAGTACTTC
TRBD1 few TRBJ2-7 TRBV29-1 CSVKNSTGAIPYEQYF TGCAGCGTAAAAAATTCAACAGGGGCGATTCCCTACGAGCAGTACTTC
NA NA TRBJ1-4 TRBV7-9 CASSRTRLFF TGTGCCAGCAGTCGAACGCGACTGTTTTTT
NA NA TRBJ2-7 TRBV15 CATSRVPESYEQYF TGTGCCACCAGCAGAGTGCCGGAGTCCTACGAGCAGTACTTC
NA few TRBJ1-4 TRBV20-1 CSSTLRGKATNEKLFF TGCAGTTCCACGTTGAGGGGGAAAGCAACTAATGAAAAACTGTTTTTT
NA NA TRBJ2-3 TRBV20-1 CSARGPRDTQYF TGCAGTGCTAGAGGCCCTCGAGATACGCAGTATTTT
NA NA TRBJ1-2 TRBV28 CASSSVWGGARDGYTF TGTGCCAGCAGTTCCGTGTGGGGGGGGGCGCGAGATGGCTACACCTTC
TRBD1 NA TRBJ1-1 TRBV10-3 CAIRGTGDTEAFF TGTGCCATCAGGGGGACAGGGGACACTGAAGCTTTCTTT
NA NA TRBJ2-1 TRBV12-3/TRBV12-4 CASTKGNEQFF TGTGCCAGCACAAAGGGCAATGAGCAGTTCTTC
TRBD2 once TRBJ2-3 TRBV6-1 CASMAGGSDTQYF TGTGCCAGCATGGCGGGAGGATCAGATACGCAGTATTTT
NA many TRBJ2-5 TRBV3-1 CASSRSSGLAETQYF TGTGCCAGCAGCCGATCTTCGGGGCTAGCAGAGACCCAGTACTTC
NA few TRBJ1-4 TRBV5-6 CASSGRDEKLFF TGTGCCAGCAGCGGCCGGGACGAAAAACTGTTTTTT
TRBD1 few TRBJ2-5 TRBV5-1 CASSLVDRGSNEQYF TGCGCCAGCAGCTTGGTAGACAGGGGTAGCAATGAGCAGTACTTC
NA few TRBJ2-3 TRBV7-9 CASSPSGGRADTQYF TGTGCCAGCAGCCCGTCCGGGGGCCGCGCAGATACGCAGTATTTT
NA few TRBJ2-3 TRBV5-1 CASGGGRPTDTQYF TGCGCCAGCGGAGGGGGGCGCCCCACAGATACGCAGTATTTT
NA many TRBJ1-1 TRBV12-5 CASGSRSTRDTEAFF TGTGCTAGTGGTTCGAGAAGCACCCGGGACACTGAAGCTTTCTTT
NA few TRBJ1-4 TRBV3-1 CASSPLGTDTNEKLFF TGTGCCAGCAGCCCCCTGGGCACAGACACGAATGAAAAACTGTTTTTT
NA many TRBJ2-3 TRBV5-5 CASSLGTYTDTQYF TGTGCCAGCAGCTTGGGCACGTACACAGATACGCAGTATTTT
TRBD2 NA TRBJ2-2 TRBV6-5 CASSSGGLAGVSTGELFF TGTGCCAGCAGTTCCGGGGGACTAGCGGGAGTAAGCACCGGGGAGCTGTTTTTT
TRBD1 many TRBJ2-7 TRBV9 CASSEGTGAYEQYF TGTGCCAGCAGCGAGGGGACAGGGGCCTACGAGCAGTACTTC
NA NA TRBJ2-1 TRBV30 CAWTPISYNEQFF TGTGCCTGGACCCCAATCTCCTACAATGAGCAGTTCTTC
TRBD2 NA TRBJ2-1 TRBV3-1 CASSRLARGTFRNEQFF TGTGCCAGCAGCCGCCTGGCGCGGGGGACCTTCAGGAATGAGCAGTTCTTC
NA many TRBJ1-2 TRBV29-1 CSVAGAYGYTF TGCAGCGTTGCGGGGGCCTATGGCTACACCTTC